This TCR beta chain stems from a study of regulatory T cells in long-lasting Graves disease. CDR3 size: 14 residues. Per the germline V gene, CDR1 is SGHVS and CDR2 is FNYEAQ. The ends lost 5 bases at V and 13 bases at J; junction bases unmatched: 8. As for time point: newly diagnosed GD, antithyroid drugs for less than 3 months. The TCR library used RNA extracted from PBMCs. Through Arm-PCR of CDR3 regions and iRepertoire HTBI primers, TCR beta libraries were built. One entry per CDR3 protein results from TCRdb running MiXCR on the multiplex PCR reads. The table has roughly 420,000 distinct CDR3 sequences, 15% to 18% seen once.

The material sequenced was peripheral blood mononuclear cells (PBMCs), taken at new diagnosis, from a patient treated with antithyroid drugs. This receptor was obtained from a female donor with Graves disease. The V call is TRBV7-6, the J call TRBJ1-6; 10 bases are a match to TRBD1. The CDR3 here is CASSQGTGDVPLHF. The CDR3 DNA sequence: TGTGCCAGCAGCCAAGGGACAGGGGATGTGCCCCTCCACTTT.